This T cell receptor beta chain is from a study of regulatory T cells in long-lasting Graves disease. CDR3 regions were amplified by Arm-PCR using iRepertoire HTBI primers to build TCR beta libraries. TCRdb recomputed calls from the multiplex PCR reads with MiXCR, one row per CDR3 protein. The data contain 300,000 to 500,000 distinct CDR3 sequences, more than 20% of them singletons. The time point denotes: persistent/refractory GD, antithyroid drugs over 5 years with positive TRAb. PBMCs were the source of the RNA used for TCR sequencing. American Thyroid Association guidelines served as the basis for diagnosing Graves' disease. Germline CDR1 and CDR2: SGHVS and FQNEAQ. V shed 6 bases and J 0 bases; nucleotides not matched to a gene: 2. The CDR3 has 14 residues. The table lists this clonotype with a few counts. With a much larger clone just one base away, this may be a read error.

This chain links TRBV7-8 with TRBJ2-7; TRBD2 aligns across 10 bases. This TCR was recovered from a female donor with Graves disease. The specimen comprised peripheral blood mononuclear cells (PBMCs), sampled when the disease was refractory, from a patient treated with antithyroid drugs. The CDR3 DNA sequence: TGTGCCAGCAGGGCTAGCGGGAGCTCCTACGAGCAGTACTTC. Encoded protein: CASRASGSSYEQYF.